One and the same sample provided the 12 T cell receptor beta chains below, sequenced in a study of T cell repertoires in cytomegalovirus infection (dated by TCRdb to between 2018 and 2021). These receptors have no identified antigens. The treatment or condition label for this specimen denotes: in vitro stimulation with specific CMV peptide epitopes to enrich CMV-specific T cells. Sequencer: Illumina HiSeq 1500. The public reads were run again by TCRdb, first through fastp at Q25 and then through MiXCR, and only productive beta chains were kept. All rows with the same CDR3 protein become a single entry with the most common DNA and genes. For this sample the table gives 750,000 to 950,000 distinct CDR3 sequences, of which 25% to 30% were detected only once. Around 13% of the sample comes from the top ten. The sample here was cultured CD8+ T cells from PBMCs, taken from culture after CMV antigen stimulation. Every receptor here comes from a human donor in good health (CMV status not recorded). Some clones in this sample may be carry-over from other donors' samples.

The CDR3: CAIRQGAGTGELFF. The CDR3 region has the DNA TGTGCCATCAGGCAGGGGGCTGGCACCGGGGAGCTGTTTTTT. The genes are TRBV10-3 and TRBJ2-2; 8 nucleotides line up with TRBD1. J lost 4 bases, V lost 6 bases, and 4 bases had no gene match. Germline CDR1 is ENHRY and CDR2 is SYGVKD. The CDR3 runs to 14 residues.

The chain combines TRBV6-5 with TRBJ2-1; D possibly corresponds to TRBD2 (6 bases). Germline values: CDR1 MNHEY, CDR2 SVGAGI. Between the trimmed V and J ends, which lost 2 bases and 6 bases, there was a span of 11 bases. The CDR3 spans 14 residues. The CDR3: CASSYRGSGNEQFF. CDR3 bases: TGTGCCAGCAGTTACAGGGGTAGCGGCAATGAGCAGTTCTTC.

The rearrangement links TRBV7-2 to TRBJ1-2, with 7 bases matching TRBD1. J gave up 1 base and V 6 bases, and 5 bases lay outside the gene matches. This CDR3 has 14 residues. The germline gives CDR1 SGHTA, CDR2 FQGNSA. The CDR3 DNA sequence: TGTGCCAGCAGTCCGGGACAGAGTAACTATGGCTACACCTTC. This sequence encodes CASSPGQSNYGYTF.

This CDR3 is CASSREVIQETQYF. The DNA for the CDR3 is TGCGCCAGCAGTCGAGAGGTGATTCAAGAGACCCAGTACTTC. The chain is built from TRBV23-1 and TRBJ2-5, with D hard to call. TRBV23-1 is assigned to the ORF class and has an uncertain function. V was clipped by 4 bases and J by 2 bases, with 11 bases between them. The CDR3 is 14 residues long.

This clonotype was counted only a few times. The chain employs TRBV7-9 and TRBJ1-5; TRBD1 is a possible D gene (5 bases). CDR1 SEHNR and CDR2 FQNEAQ come from the germline V gene (reference sequence). The V end lost 3 bases, the J end lost 4 bases, and 13 bases lay between the germline ends. This CDR3 contains 15 residues. The CDR3 reads CASSFSPRTNQPQHF. DNA for the CDR3: TGTGCCAGCAGCTTTAGCCCTCGGACAAATCAGCCCCAGCATTTT.

J is TRBJ2-2 and V is TRBV7-9; TRBD1 is a possible D gene (6 bases). V lost 4 bases and J 7 bases, leaving 16 bases between the germline ends. The germline V gene has CDR1 SEHNR and CDR2 FQNEAQ (reference sequence). There are 15 residues in the CDR3. Here the CDR3 DNA reads TGTGCCAGCAGCTCCCGGACAGTCGTCCGCGGGGAGCTGTTTTTT. This gives the protein CASSSRTVVRGELFF. Filled out from reference TRBV7-9 and TRBJ2-2, the complete variable domain reads DTGVSQNPRHKITKRGQNVTFRCDPISEHNRLYWYRQTLGQGPEFLTYFQNEAQLEKSRLLSDRFSAERPKGSFSTLEIQRTEQGDSAMYLCASSSRTVVRGELFFGEGSRLTVL.

The genes are TRBV6-5 and TRBJ2-3, with a possible D match to TRBD1 (7 bases). The germline gives CDR1 MNHEY, CDR2 SVGAGI. With 5 bases removed from V and 1 base from J, the gap between germline ends came to 13 bases. This CDR3 has 15 amino acids. This CDR3 is CASSPGGLGTDTQYF. The DNA of the CDR3 is TGTGCCAGCAGTCCAGGGGGGCTAGGCACAGATACGCAGTATTTT.

The chain links TRBV29-1 to TRBJ2-2; 12 bases line up with TRBD2. Germline CDR1 SQVTM, CDR2 ANQGSEA. J was trimmed by 5 bases and V by 6 bases; bases with no gene match: 4. This CDR3 has 14 residues. The CDR3 is CSVLAGGRTGELFF. The DNA of the CDR3 is TGCAGCGTCCTAGCGGGGGGGAGGACCGGGGAGCTGTTTTTT.

This chain connects TRBV2 to TRBJ1-1; D is possibly TRBD1 (5 bases). Trimming left V 11 bases short and J 1 base short, with 11 bases between. The CDR3 consists of 12 residues. From germline, CDR1 is SNHLY and CDR2 FYNNEI. CDR3 sequence (DNA): TGTGCCGCGGGGGGAACGAACACTGAAGCTTTCTTT. Translation: CAAGGTNTEAFF.

This sequence joins TRBV6-5 and TRBJ2-3; D possibly uses TRBD1 or TRBD2 (5 bases each). The CDR3 has 18 residues. The V end was cut by 0 bases, the J end by 1 base, with 17 bases between. Germline CDR1 reads MNHEY; CDR2 reads SVGAGI. CDR3 sequence reads: CASSYSAPGQDGTDTQYF. The CDR3 nucleotides are TGTGCCAGCAGTTACTCCGCGCCGGGGCAGGACGGCACAGATACGCAGTATTTT.

The rearrangement links TRBV6-2 or TRBV6-3 to TRBJ2-7; tentatively, D is TRBD1 (5 bases). Germline V gene data show CDR1 as MNHEY and CDR2 as SVGEGT. The CDR3 length is 15 residues. Trimming took 0 bases from V and 5 from J, leaving 14 bases between them. CDR3 coding DNA: TGTGCCAGCAGTTACTCAGGGCAGGGTCGCGACGAGCAGTACGTC. This codes for CASSYSGQGRDEQYV.

This chain connects TRBV7-8 to TRBJ1-4; TRBD1 agrees at 12 bases. The CDR3 loop spans 14 amino acids. Losses at the gene ends were 4 bases for V and 12 bases for J; bases not matched to a gene: 6. The germline CDR1 and CDR2 sequences are SGHVS and FQNEAQ. The CDR3 DNA follows: TGTGCCAGCAGCTGGGACAGGGGGCTACAACAACTGTTTTTT. It translates to CASSWDRGLQQLFF.